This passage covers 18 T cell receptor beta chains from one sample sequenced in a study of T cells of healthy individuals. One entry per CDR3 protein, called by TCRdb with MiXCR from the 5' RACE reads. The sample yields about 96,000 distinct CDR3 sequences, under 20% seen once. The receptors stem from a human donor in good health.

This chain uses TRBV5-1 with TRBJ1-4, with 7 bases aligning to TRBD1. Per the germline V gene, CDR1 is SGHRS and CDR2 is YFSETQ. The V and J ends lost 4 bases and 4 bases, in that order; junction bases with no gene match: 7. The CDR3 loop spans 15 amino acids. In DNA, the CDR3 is TGCGCCAGCAGCCATCCGGGACAGAGTAATGAAAAACTGTTTTTT. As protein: CASSHPGQSNEKLFF.

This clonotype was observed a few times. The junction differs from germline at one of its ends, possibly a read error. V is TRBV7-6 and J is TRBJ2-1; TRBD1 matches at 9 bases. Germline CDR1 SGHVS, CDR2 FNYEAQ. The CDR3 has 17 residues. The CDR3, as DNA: TGTGCCAGCAGTTTAGATCTCTCGGGACAGGGAGTTAATGAGCAGTTCTTC. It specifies CASSLDLSGQGVNEQFF.

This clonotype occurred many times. CDR3 residues: CASSWDRHNQPQHF. As DNA, the CDR3 is TGTGCCAGCAGCTGGGACAGGCACAATCAGCCCCAGCATTTT. The chain recombines TRBV2 with TRBJ1-5, with 8 bases lining up with TRBD1. V was clipped by 6 bases and J by 3 bases; unmatched bases: 4. CDR1 is SNHLY, CDR2 FYNNEI, per germline. The CDR3 totals 14 residues.

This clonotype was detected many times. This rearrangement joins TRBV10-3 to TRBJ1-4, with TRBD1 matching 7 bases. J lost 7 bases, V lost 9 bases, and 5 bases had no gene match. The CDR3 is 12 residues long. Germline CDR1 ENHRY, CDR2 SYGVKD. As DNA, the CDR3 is TGTGCCATAGGGAACAGGGGTGAAAAACTGTTTTTT. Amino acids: CAIGNRGEKLFF.

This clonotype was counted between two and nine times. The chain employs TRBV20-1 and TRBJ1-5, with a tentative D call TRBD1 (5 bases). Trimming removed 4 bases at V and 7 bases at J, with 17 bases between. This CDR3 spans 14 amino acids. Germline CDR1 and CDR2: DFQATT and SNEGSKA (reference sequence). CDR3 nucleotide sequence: TGCAGTGCTAACTCCGGGACCGCGGGGCAGCCCCAGCATTTT. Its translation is CSANSGTAGQPQHF.

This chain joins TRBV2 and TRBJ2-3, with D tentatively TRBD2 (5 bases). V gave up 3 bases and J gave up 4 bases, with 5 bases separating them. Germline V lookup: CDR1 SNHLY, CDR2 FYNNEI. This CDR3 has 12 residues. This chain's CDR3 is CASSDGADTQYF. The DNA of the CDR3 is TGTGCCAGCAGTGACGGGGCAGATACGCAGTATTTT. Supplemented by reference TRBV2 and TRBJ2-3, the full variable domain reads EPEVTQTPSHQVTQMGQEVILRCVPISNHLYFYWYRQILGQKVEFLVSFYNNEISEKSEIFDDQFSVERPDGSNFTLKIRSTKLEDSAMYFCASSDGADTQYFGPGTRLTVL.

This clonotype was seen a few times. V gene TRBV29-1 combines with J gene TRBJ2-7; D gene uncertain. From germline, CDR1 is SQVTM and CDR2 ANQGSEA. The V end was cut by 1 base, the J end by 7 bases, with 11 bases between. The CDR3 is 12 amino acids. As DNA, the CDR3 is TGCAGCGTTGAAGCTTCACGGTCGGAGCAGTACTTC. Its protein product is CSVEASRSEQYF.

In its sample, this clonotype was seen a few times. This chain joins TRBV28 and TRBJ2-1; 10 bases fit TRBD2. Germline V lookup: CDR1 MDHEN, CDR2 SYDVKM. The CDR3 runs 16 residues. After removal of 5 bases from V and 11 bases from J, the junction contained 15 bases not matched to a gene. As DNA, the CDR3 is TGTGCCAGCAGTCCGGACCGACTAGCGGGCTACTTGCAGCAGTTCTTC. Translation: CASSPDRLAGYLQQFF.

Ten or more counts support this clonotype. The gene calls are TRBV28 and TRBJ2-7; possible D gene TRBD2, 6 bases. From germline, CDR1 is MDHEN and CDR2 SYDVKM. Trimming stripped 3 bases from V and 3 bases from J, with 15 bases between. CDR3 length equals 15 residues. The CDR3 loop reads CASSFEREGGYEQYF. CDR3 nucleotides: TGTGCCAGCAGTTTTGAGAGAGAGGGAGGCTACGAGCAGTACTTC.

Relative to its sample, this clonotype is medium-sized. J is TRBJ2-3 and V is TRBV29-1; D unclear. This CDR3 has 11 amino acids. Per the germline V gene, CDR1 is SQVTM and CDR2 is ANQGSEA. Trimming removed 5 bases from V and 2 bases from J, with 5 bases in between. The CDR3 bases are TGCAGCGTTCTAGTCACAGATACGCAGTATTTT. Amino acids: CSVLVTDTQYF.

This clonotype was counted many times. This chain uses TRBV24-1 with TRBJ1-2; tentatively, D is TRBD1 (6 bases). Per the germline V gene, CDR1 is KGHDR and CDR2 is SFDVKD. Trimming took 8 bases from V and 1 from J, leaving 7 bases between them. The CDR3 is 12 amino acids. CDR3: CATMDSNYGYTF. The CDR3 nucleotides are TGTGCCACCATGGACAGTAACTATGGCTACACCTTC.

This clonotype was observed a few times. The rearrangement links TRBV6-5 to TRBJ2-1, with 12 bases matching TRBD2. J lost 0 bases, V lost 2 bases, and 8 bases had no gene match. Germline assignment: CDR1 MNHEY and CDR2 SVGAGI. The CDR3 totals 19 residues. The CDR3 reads CASSYGTSGGLSSYNEQFF. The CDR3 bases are TGTGCCAGCAGTTACGGAACTAGCGGGGGGCTGAGCTCCTACAATGAGCAGTTCTTC.

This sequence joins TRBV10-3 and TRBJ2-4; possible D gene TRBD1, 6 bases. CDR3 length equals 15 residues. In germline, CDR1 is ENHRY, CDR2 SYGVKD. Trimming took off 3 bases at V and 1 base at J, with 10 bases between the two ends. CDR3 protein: CAISDDRTAKNIQYF. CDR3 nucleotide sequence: TGTGCCATCAGTGACGACAGGACGGCCAAAAACATTCAGTACTTC.

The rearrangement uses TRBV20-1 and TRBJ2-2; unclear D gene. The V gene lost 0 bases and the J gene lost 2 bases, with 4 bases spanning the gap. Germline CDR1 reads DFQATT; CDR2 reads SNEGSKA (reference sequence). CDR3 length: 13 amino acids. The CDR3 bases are TGCAGTGCTAGAGATCCTAACACCGGGGAGCTGTTTTTT. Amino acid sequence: CSARDPNTGELFF.

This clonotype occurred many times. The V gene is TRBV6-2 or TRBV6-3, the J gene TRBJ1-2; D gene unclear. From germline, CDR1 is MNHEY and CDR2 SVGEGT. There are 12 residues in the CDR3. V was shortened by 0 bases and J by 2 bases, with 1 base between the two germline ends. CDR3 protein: CASSYSNYGYTF. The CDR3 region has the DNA TGTGCCAGCAGTTACTCGAACTATGGCTACACCTTC.

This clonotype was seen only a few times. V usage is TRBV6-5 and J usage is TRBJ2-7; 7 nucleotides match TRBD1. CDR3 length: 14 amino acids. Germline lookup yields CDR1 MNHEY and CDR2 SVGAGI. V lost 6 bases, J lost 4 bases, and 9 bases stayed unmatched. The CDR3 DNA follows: TGTGCCAGCAGAAGGGCACAGGGGCTTTACGAGCAGTACTTC. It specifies CASRRAQGLYEQYF.

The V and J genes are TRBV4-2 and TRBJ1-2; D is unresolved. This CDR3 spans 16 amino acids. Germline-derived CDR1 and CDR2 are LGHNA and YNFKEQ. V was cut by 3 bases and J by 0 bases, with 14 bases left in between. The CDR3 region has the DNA TGTGCCAGCAGCCATCCACCGGGAGGGACTAACTATGGCTACACCTTC. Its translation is CASSHPPGGTNYGYTF.

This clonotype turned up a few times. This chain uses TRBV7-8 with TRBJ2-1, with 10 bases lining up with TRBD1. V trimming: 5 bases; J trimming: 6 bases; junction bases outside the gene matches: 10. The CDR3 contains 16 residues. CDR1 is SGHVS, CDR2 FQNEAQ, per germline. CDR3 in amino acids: CASSLSGTGVFNEQFF. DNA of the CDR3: TGTGCCAGCAGCCTCTCCGGGACAGGGGTCTTCAATGAGCAGTTCTTC. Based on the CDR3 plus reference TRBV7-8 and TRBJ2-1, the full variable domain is GAGVSQSPRYKVAKRGQDVALRCDPISGHVSLFWYQQALGQGPEFLTYFQNEAQLDKSGLPSDRFFAERPEGSVSTLKIQRTQQEDSAVYLCASSLSGTGVFNEQFFGPGTRLTVL.